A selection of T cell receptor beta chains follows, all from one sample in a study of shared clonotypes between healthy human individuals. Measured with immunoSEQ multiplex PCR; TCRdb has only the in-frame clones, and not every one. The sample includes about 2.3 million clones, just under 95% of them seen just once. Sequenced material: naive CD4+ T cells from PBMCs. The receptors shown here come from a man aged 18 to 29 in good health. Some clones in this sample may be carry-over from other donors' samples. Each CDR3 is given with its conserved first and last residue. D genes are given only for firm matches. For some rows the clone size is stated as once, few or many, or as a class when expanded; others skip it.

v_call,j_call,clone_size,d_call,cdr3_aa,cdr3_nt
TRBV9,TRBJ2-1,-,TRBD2,CASSVIAGDNEQFF,TGTGCCAGCAGCGTTATAGCGGGAGACAATGAGCAGTTCTTC
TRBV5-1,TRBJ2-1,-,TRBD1,CASSGTGDEQFF,TGCGCCAGCAGCGGGACAGGGGATGAGCAGTTCTTC
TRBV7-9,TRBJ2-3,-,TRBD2,CASSLLLAATDTQYF,TGTGCCAGCAGCTTACTACTAGCGGCCACAGATACGCAGTATTTT
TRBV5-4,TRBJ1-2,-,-,CASSLRQAGYGYTF,TGTGCCAGCAGCTTACGACAGGCCGGGTATGGCTACACCTTC
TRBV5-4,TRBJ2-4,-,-,CASSLTGAKNIQYF,TGTGCCAGCAGCTTGACCGGGGCCAAAAACATTCAGTACTTC
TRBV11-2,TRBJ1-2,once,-,CASSRGVYYGYTF,TGTGCCAGCAGCCGTGGGGTATACTATGGCTACACCTTC
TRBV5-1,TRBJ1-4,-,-,CASSQEGGENEKLFF,TGCGCCAGCAGTCAGGAAGGGGGTGAGAATGAAAAACTGTTTTTT
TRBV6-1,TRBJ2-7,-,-,CASEERGESYEQYF,TGTGCCAGCGAAGAGAGGGGGGAGTCCTACGAGCAGTACTTC
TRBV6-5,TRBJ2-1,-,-,CASRDRESYNEQFF,TGTGCCAGCAGAGACCGGGAGTCCTACAATGAGCAGTTCTTC
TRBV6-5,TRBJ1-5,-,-,CATGASNQPQHF,TGTGCCACTGGCGCGAGCAATCAGCCCCAGCATTTT
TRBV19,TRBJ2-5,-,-,CASSIRGGLETQYF,TGTGCCAGTAGTATACGGGGAGGCCTTGAGACCCAGTACTTC
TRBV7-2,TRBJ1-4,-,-,CASSLVGSAEKLFF,TGTGCCAGCAGCTTAGTGGGCAGTGCTGAAAAACTGTTTTTT
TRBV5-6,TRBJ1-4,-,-,CASSLMEDNEKLFF,TGTGCCAGCAGCTTGATGGAGGACAATGAAAAACTGTTTTTT
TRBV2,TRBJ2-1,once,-,CASSRQESSYNEQFF,TGTGCCAGCAGCCGACAGGAAAGCTCCTACAATGAGCAGTTCTTC
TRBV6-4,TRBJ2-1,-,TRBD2,CASSIAGGPTEQFF,TGTGCCAGCAGCATAGCGGGAGGGCCGACTGAGCAGTTCTTC
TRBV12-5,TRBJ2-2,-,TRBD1,CASAPGQGANTGELFF,TGTGCTAGTGCCCCAGGACAGGGGGCTAACACCGGGGAGCTGTTTTTT
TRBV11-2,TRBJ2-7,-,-,CASSPRRVLAPYEQYF,TGTGCCAGCAGCCCCCGACGGGTCCTGGCCCCCTACGAGCAGTACTTC
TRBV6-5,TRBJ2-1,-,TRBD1,CASSFPGQNYNEQFF,TGTGCCAGCAGTTTCCCGGGACAGAACTACAATGAGCAGTTCTTC
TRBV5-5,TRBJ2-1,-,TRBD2,CASSPRPGTSGYNEQFF,TGTGCCAGCAGCCCCCGACCTGGGACTAGCGGATACAATGAGCAGTTCTTC
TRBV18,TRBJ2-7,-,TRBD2,CASSPGLAGAYEQYF,TGTGCCAGCTCACCGGGACTAGCTGGGGCCTACGAGCAGTACTTC
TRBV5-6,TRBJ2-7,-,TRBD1,CASSLGDRGYEQYF,TGTGCCAGCAGCTTGGGGGACAGAGGGTACGAGCAGTACTTC
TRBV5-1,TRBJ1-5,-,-,CASSLDSANNQPQHF,TGCGCCAGCAGCTTGGACAGCGCCAATAATCAGCCCCAGCATTTT
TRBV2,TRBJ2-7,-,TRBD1,CAKPCRDRGLYVQYF,TGTGCCAAACCCTGCCGCGACAGGGGGCTTTATGTGCAGTACTTC
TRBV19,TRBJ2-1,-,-,CASSMFTSYATYNEQFF,TGTGCCAGTAGTATGTTTACTAGCTACGCTACCTACAATGAGCAGTTCTTC
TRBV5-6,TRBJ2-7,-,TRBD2,CASSPGTSGTYEQYF,TGTGCCAGCAGCCCTGGGACTAGCGGGACCTACGAGCAGTACTTC